These 8 T cell receptor beta chains were all obtained from the same sample, sequenced in a study of T-cell memory formation after mild COVID-19. TCRdb processed the 5' RACE reads anew with MiXCR; each CDR3 protein has one entry. The sample consists of 500,000 to 600,000 distinct CDR3 sequences, under 20% of them appearing once. Material for sequencing was PBMCs or a T cell subset sorted from them (not recorded which). Receptors were obtained from an adult woman who had mild COVID-19 (a few samples of this study predate the infection). Cell type and time point are not known.

This clonotype showed up just a few times. The chain has TRBV10-3 and TRBJ2-2; D is unresolved. The CDR3 runs to 13 residues. V lost 2 bases, J lost 1 base, and 2 bases lay in between. Germline V gives CDR1 ENHRY, CDR2 SYGVKD. As DNA, the CDR3 is TGTGCCATCAGTGAGGAGAACACCGGGGAGCTGTTTTTT. This encodes CAISEENTGELFF.

The chain links TRBV30 to TRBJ2-5; D not certain. Trimming stripped 5 bases from V and 5 bases from J, with 15 bases between. Germline CDR1 is GTSNPN and CDR2 is SVGIG (reference sequence). The CDR3 sequence is 13 residues long. The CDR3 region is CAWSFRGWETQYF. CDR3 DNA sequence: TGTGCCTGGTCCTTCAGAGGTTGGGAGACCCAGTACTTC.

The J gene is TRBJ2-7, the V gene TRBV19; unclear D gene. The V and J ends lost 5 bases and 1 base respectively, with 12 bases between them. Germline loops: CDR1 LNHDA, CDR2 SQIVND (reference sequence). The CDR3 extends over 14 amino acids. The chain's CDR3 is CASSAEAASYEQYF. CDR3 in DNA: TGTGCCAGTAGTGCCGAGGCAGCTTCCTACGAGCAGTACTTC.

This clonotype came up many times. The chain links TRBV4-1 to TRBJ2-5; D not certain. The CDR3 is 11 residues long. Germline CDR1 reads MGHRA; CDR2 reads YSYEKL. V dropped 0 bases and J dropped 4 bases, with 0 bases sitting between them. The CDR3 sequence: CASSQEETQYF. CDR3 nucleotides: TGCGCCAGCAGCCAAGAAGAGACCCAGTACTTC.

The chain is built from TRBV10-3 and TRBJ2-2; the D gene could be TRBD1 or TRBD2 (5 bases each). The CDR3 runs to 19 residues. Germline V gene lookup returns CDR1 ENHRY and CDR2 SYGVKD. The V end was cut by 0 bases, the J end by 0 bases, with 17 bases between. The CDR3 DNA sequence: TGTGCCATCAGTGAGTCGACGGCCGAATGGGACGCGAACACCGGGGAGCTGTTTTTT. The encoded protein is CAISESTAEWDANTGELFF.

The CDR3 protein is CASTVDGALGTGELFF. CDR3 DNA: TGTGCCAGCACCGTTGACGGAGCCCTAGGAACCGGGGAGCTGTTTTTT. V is TRBV12-3 or TRBV12-4 and J is TRBJ2-2, with D unclear. The V end lost 7 bases, the J end lost 5 bases, and 20 bases lay between the germline ends. The CDR3 is made up of 16 amino acids.

The V gene is TRBV3-1, the J gene TRBJ2-1; D might be TRBD1 or TRBD2, each matching 6 bases. The CDR3 length is 11 residues. Germline lookup yields CDR1 LGHDT and CDR2 YNNKEL (reference sequence). Trimming removed 6 bases from V and 10 bases from J, with 10 bases in between. In DNA, the CDR3 is TGTGCCAGCAGTCCGGGGGCAGAGCAGTTCTTC. This translates into CASSPGAEQFF.

This clonotype came up once. CDR3 residues: CAWTSGLETQYF. CDR3 nucleotide sequence: TGTGCCTGGACTTCGGGGCTGGAGACCCAGTACTTC. This chain uses TRBV30 with TRBJ2-5, with D perhaps TRBD1 or TRBD2 (5 bases each). This CDR3 region has 12 residues. V was clipped by 4 bases and J by 5 bases, with 11 bases between them. CDR1 and CDR2 (germline): GTSNPN, SVGIG (reference sequence). The variable domain in full, with the rest retrieved from reference TRBV30 and TRBJ2-5, is SQTIHQWPATLVQPVGSPLSLECTVEGTSNPNLYWYRQAAGRGLQLLFYSVGIGQISSEVPQNLSASRPQDRQFILSSKKLLLSDSGFYLCAWTSGLETQYFGPGTRLLVL.